What follows are 23 T cell receptor beta chains derived from one specimen sequenced in a study of monozygotic twins with inflammatory bowel disease. TCRdb derives one entry per CDR3 protein from the 5' RACE reads, leaving out DNA. Across about 160,000 distinct CDR3 sequences, the top ten clones capture about 2.4% of the sample. Material: blood. These receptors were taken from a human donor with ulcerative colitis or Crohn's disease, or a healthy co-twin of an affected twin (not recorded which).

This chain joins TRBV24-1 and TRBJ1-2; TCRdb lists TRBD1, though no DNA is available to test this call. The CDR3 loop spans 12 amino acids. Germline-derived CDR1 and CDR2 are KGHDR and SFDVKD. The chain's CDR3 is CATADSPYGYTF.

The V call is TRBV7-9, the J call TRBJ2-1; the TRBD2 assignment by TCRdb is unverifiable without DNA. CDR3 length: 12 residues. Germline values: CDR1 SEHNR, CDR2 FQNEAQ (reference sequence). The CDR3 sequence is CASRFREDEQFF. The variable domain in full, completed from reference TRBV7-9 and TRBJ2-1, reads DTGVSQNPRHKITKRGQNVTFRCDPISEHNRLYWYRQTLGQGPEFLTYFQNEAQLEKSRLLSDRFSAERPKGSFSTLEIQRTEQGDSAMYLCASRFREDEQFFGPGTRLTVL.

The rearrangement uses TRBV11-2 and TRBJ2-7; the D gene TCRdb calls, TRBD1, cannot be checked with no DNA. Per the germline V gene, CDR1 is SGHAT and CDR2 is FQNNGV. The CDR3 loop spans 11 amino acids. The CDR3 is CASSLGGKQYF.

CDR3: CASTQGGTSGGLGDTQYF. The rearrangement links TRBV3-1 to TRBJ2-3; without DNA, the TCRdb call of TRBD2 cannot be checked. Germline assignment: CDR1 LGHDT and CDR2 YNNKEL (reference sequence). CDR3 length: 18 residues.

V usage is TRBV20-1 and J usage is TRBJ1-2. The CDR3 sequence is 17 residues long. Germline V CDR1 and CDR2: DFQATT, SNEGSKA (reference sequence). The CDR3 region is CSARDRYLGQNNYGYTF.

This sequence joins TRBV5-5 and TRBJ2-1. Germline V lookup: CDR1 SGHKS, CDR2 YYEKEE (reference sequence). The CDR3 spans 12 residues. CDR3 in amino acids: CASSLVHVEQFF.

The genes are TRBV5-1 and TRBJ1-1. The CDR3 runs to 13 residues. Germline V gene sequence: CDR1 SGHRS, CDR2 YFSETQ. This CDR3 reads CASSLELITEAFF.

The chain links TRBV20-1 to TRBJ1-2. The CDR3 is 13 amino acids. From germline, CDR1 is DFQATT and CDR2 SNEGSKA (reference sequence). The CDR3 sequence is CSARVNTYYGYTF.

The rearrangement links TRBV5-1 to TRBJ2-3; the D call from TCRdb, TRBD1, cannot be confirmed without DNA. Germline V lookup: CDR1 SGHRS, CDR2 YFSETQ. The CDR3 length is 15 residues. CDR3 region: CASSKDRVDTDTQYF.

The gene calls are TRBV6-5 and TRBJ1-5; the D call from TCRdb, TRBD1, cannot be confirmed without DNA. The CDR3 consists of 16 residues. The germline V gene encodes CDR1 MNHEY and CDR2 SVGAGI. The CDR3 loop reads CASSYSGRGGNQPQHF.

The V and J genes are TRBV3-1 and TRBJ2-2; TCRdb names TRBD2, which stays unverified in the absence of DNA. CDR1 and CDR2 (germline): LGHDT, YNNKEL (reference sequence). This CDR3 region has 15 residues. CDR3: CASSLGTSGSGELFF. The entire variable domain, with the rest obtained from reference TRBV3-1 and TRBJ2-2, is as follows: DTAVSQTPKYLVTQMGNDKSIKCEQNLGHDTMYWYKQDSKKFLKIMFSYNNKELIINETVPNRFSPKSPDKAHLNLHINSLELGDSAVYFCASSLGTSGSGELFFGEGSRLTVL.

The chain joins TRBV6-2 or TRBV6-3 to TRBJ2-2. Germline V gene lookup returns CDR1 MNHEY and CDR2 SVGEGT. CDR3 length equals 14 residues. CDR3 amino acids: CASSSGGGIGELFF.

The rearrangement uses TRBV6-5 and TRBJ2-4. The CDR3 runs 13 residues. Germline V gives CDR1 MNHEY, CDR2 SVGAGI. CDR3 protein: CASRGVAKNIQYF.

This rearrangement joins TRBV12-3 or TRBV12-4 to TRBJ1-2; the TCRdb call, TRBD1, lacks DNA for checking. This CDR3 is 15 amino acids long. The CDR3 region is CASSQGTGTNYGYTF.

J is TRBJ2-7 and V is TRBV5-6; TCRdb names TRBD1, which stays unverified in the absence of DNA. CDR1 is SGHDT and CDR2 is YYEEEE in the germline V gene. The CDR3 length is 14 residues. The CDR3 sequence: CASSLAWTGDEQYF.

The rearrangement uses TRBV20-1 and TRBJ1-1. This CDR3 contains 13 residues. The germline V gene has CDR1 DFQATT and CDR2 SNEGSKA (reference sequence). CDR3 sequence: CSASRPLNTEAFF.

This chain uses TRBV6-2 or TRBV6-3 with TRBJ2-1; TCRdb's assignment of TRBD1 cannot be checked, as there is no DNA. The CDR3 extends over 13 amino acids. The germline CDR1 and CDR2 sequences are MNHEY and SVGEGT. The CDR3 protein is CASSYGLSAPQFF.

This chain links TRBV5-1 with TRBJ1-3; TCRdb gives TRBD1 as the D gene, but with no DNA this cannot be confirmed. Germline V gene data show CDR1 as SGHRS and CDR2 as YFSETQ. CDR3 length: 14 residues. The CDR3 here is CASSLSGDGNTIYF.

The chain joins TRBV7-7 to TRBJ2-5; TCRdb's D gene call, TRBD1, goes unchecked for lack of DNA. Germline-derived CDR1 and CDR2 are SSHAT and FNYEAQ (reference sequence). CDR3 size: 15 residues. The CDR3 loop reads CASSLRQGAGETQYF.

The CDR3 sequence is CASRLQGAQNTGELFF. V and J are TRBV28 and TRBJ2-2; with no DNA, the TCRdb D assignment of TRBD1 cannot be verified. CDR3 length: 16 residues. Germline V gene lookup returns CDR1 MDHEN and CDR2 SYDVKM.

The V call is TRBV19, the J call TRBJ2-3; TCRdb outputs TRBD2, but without DNA this stays unchecked. This CDR3 is 15 amino acids long. Germline CDR1 reads LNHDA; CDR2 reads SQIVND (reference sequence). CDR3 in amino acids: CASSRGPSRPDTQYF.

The chain recombines TRBV4-1 with TRBJ2-3. Germline CDR1 MGHRA, CDR2 YSYEKL. This CDR3 is 13 amino acids long. The CDR3 region is CASSQGLVDTQYF.

The chain links TRBV28 to TRBJ2-1; TCRdb names TRBD1, which stays unverified in the absence of DNA. Germline-derived CDR1 and CDR2 are MDHEN and SYDVKM. The CDR3 totals 17 residues. The CDR3: CASSLGGGQGWIDEQFF.